This T cell receptor beta chain was found in a study of T cell responses to AZD1222 COVID-19 vaccine. Study outcomes and limitations: Just a handful of AZD1222 recipients tested seropositive at baseline. CD4 TCRs covered the whole spike, strongest at regions 160-218 and 743-854. Possibly, clonal diversity was underestimated; donors were largely white British and included more females.

Repertoires were generated with immunoSEQ multiplex PCR, while TCRdb's copy carries only in-frame clones and drops some. The sample has around 110,000 clones, roughly 87% seen once. A word on this clone: Antigen specificity is unknown.

CDR3 length: 16 residues. The germline gives CDR1 SGHDT, CDR2 YYEEEE. V was pared by 4 bases and J by 4 bases, with 20 bases between. This TCR was recovered from an adult in good health. The sample here was peripheral blood, taken on day 0 of AZD1222 vaccination. This chain links TRBV5-6 with TRBJ1-2; D is undetermined. The CDR3 region is CASSILGSWIVYGYTF. CDR3 coding DNA: TGTGCCAGCAGCATTCTGGGGTCTTGGATAGTCTATGGCTACACCTTC.